Presented here are 32 T cell receptor beta chains from one specimen sequenced in a study of blood T cell repertoires in COVID-19. Clones were sequenced by immunoSEQ multiplex PCR, and TCRdb holds only the in-frame ones, with some missing. The repertoire holds some 240,000 clones, with 84% as singletons. The sample consisted of peripheral blood. These receptors came from a woman between 35 and 50 years old who had recovered from COVID-19.

V is TRBV5-1 and J is TRBJ2-5, with D possibly being TRBD1 (6 bases). The CDR3 contains 14 residues. CDR1 is SGHRS and CDR2 is YFSETQ in the germline V gene. V lost 4 bases and J 5 bases, leaving 15 bases between the germline ends. CDR3: CASSVTPGAETQYF. In DNA, the CDR3 is TGCGCCAGCAGCGTAACTCCAGGGGCCGAGACCCAGTACTTC.

The gene calls are TRBV6-1 and TRBJ1-5; D possibly corresponds to TRBD1 (5 bases). Per the germline V gene, CDR1 is MNHNS and CDR2 is SASEGT. V lost 3 bases to trimming and J lost 4 bases, with 10 bases between them. This CDR3 has 14 amino acids. The CDR3 region has the DNA TGTGCCAGCAGTGACAGGGATGAAAATCAGCCCCAGCATTTT. This sequence encodes CASSDRDENQPQHF.

The chain has TRBV9 and TRBJ1-4; the match to TRBD1 covers 9 bases. The CDR3 contains 16 residues. The V and J ends lost 4 bases and 8 bases, in that order; junction bases with no gene match: 12. The V gene's germline CDR1 is SGDLS and CDR2 YYNGEE. For the CDR3, the DNA is TGTGCCAGCAGCCACCGAGACAGGGGGTCGGTAGAAAAACTGTTTTTT. Amino acids: CASSHRDRGSVEKLFF.

V and J are TRBV5-1 and TRBJ2-2; 8 bases fit TRBD1. CDR1 SGHRS and CDR2 YFSETQ come from the germline V gene. The trim removed 7 bases at V and 4 bases at J, leaving 15 bases unmatched. This CDR3 comprises 17 residues. Here the CDR3 reads CASRVGPGQGTTGELFF. The CDR3 DNA sequence: TGCGCCAGCCGAGTAGGGCCAGGACAGGGTACCACCGGGGAGCTGTTTTTT.

The chain employs TRBV2 and TRBJ2-3; 12 nucleotides align to TRBD2. The CDR3 is made up of 15 amino acids. Per the germline V gene, CDR1 is SNHLY and CDR2 is FYNNEI. V lost 6 bases, J lost 4 bases, and 5 bases stayed unmatched. In DNA form, the CDR3 reads TGTGCCAGCAGGCAACTAGCGGGGGGCTCAGATACGCAGTATTTT. This sequence encodes CASRQLAGGSDTQYF.

Only one count was recorded for this clone. This sequence joins TRBV2 and TRBJ1-3; 9 bases fit TRBD1. CDR1 is SNHLY and CDR2 is FYNNEI in the germline V gene. The CDR3 spans 20 residues. V lost 2 bases to trimming and J lost 1 base; unmatched junction nucleotides: 15. CDR3 region: CASSEMGPGQGLLSGNTIYF. CDR3 sequence (DNA): TGTGCCAGCAGTGAAATGGGGCCGGGACAGGGTTTATTATCTGGAAACACCATATATTTT.

In this sample, this clone turned up a few times. J is TRBJ1-3 and V is TRBV5-1; no reliable D call. Germline V gene data show CDR1 as SGHRS and CDR2 as YFSETQ. This CDR3 comprises 15 residues. Between the trimmed V and J ends, which lost 0 bases and 0 bases, there was a span of 7 bases. The CDR3: CASSLVPGSGNTIYF. The CDR3 DNA reads TGCGCCAGCAGCTTGGTACCCGGCTCTGGAAACACCATATATTTT.

The DNA for the CDR3 is TGTGCCAGCAGTTACTCGTTAGACTCTGGAAACACCATATATTTT. It specifies CASSYSLDSGNTIYF. The V gene is TRBV6-5, the J gene TRBJ1-3; D not certain. Per germline, CDR1 MNHEY and CDR2 SVGAGI. The CDR3 is 15 amino acids. V gave up 0 bases and J gave up 0 bases, with 6 bases separating them.

This clone was observed a handful of times. This chain joins TRBV24-1 and TRBJ1-2, with 12 bases that match TRBD1. The germline V gene has CDR1 KGHDR and CDR2 SFDVKD. The CDR3 runs 14 residues. With V trimmed by 4 bases and J by 7 bases, 3 bases remained unmatched. CDR3: CATSEGQGAVGYTF. As DNA, the CDR3 is TGTGCCACCAGTGAGGGACAGGGGGCGGTTGGCTACACCTTC.

This chain links TRBV3-1 (or the pseudogene TRBV3-2) with TRBJ1-1, with 10 bases fitting TRBD1. V dropped 4 bases and J dropped 6; count of bases not matched to a gene: 2. Germline-derived CDR1 and CDR2 are LGHDT and YNNKEL (reference sequence). The CDR3 has 13 residues. The CDR3 here is CASSLGQGAEAFF. CDR3 in DNA: TGTGCCAGCAGCCTCGGACAGGGGGCTGAAGCTTTCTTT.

Concerning this clone: A read error may account for a junction end that differs from germline. The chain employs TRBV5-1 and TRBJ2-1; TRBD2 is a possible D gene (5 bases). The CDR3 runs 16 residues. The germline V gene encodes CDR1 SGHRS and CDR2 YFSETQ. The CDR3 loop reads CASTLGGSLGYNEQFF. The DNA for the CDR3 is TGCGCCAGCACCTTGGGTGGGAGCCTAGGATACAATGAGCAGTTCTTC.

This clone showed up many times. The chain combines TRBV4-1 with TRBJ1-4; 10 bases match TRBD1. Losses at the gene ends were 3 bases for V and 1 base for J; bases not matched to a gene: 8. This CDR3 comprises 18 residues. Germline CDR1 and CDR2: MGHRA and YSYEKL. The CDR3 bases are TGCGCCAGCAGCCAGACAGGGGGCCCAACGGGAACTAATGAAAAACTGTTTTTT. Its protein product is CASSQTGGPTGTNEKLFF.

This clone has just one count. The chain combines TRBV7-2 with TRBJ1-2; the D gene is possibly TRBD1 (5 bases). V dropped 8 bases and J dropped 1 base, with 11 bases sitting between them. The CDR3 is 13 amino acids. The germline V gene has CDR1 SGHTA and CDR2 FQGNSA. The CDR3 region is CASFPDSNYGYTF. DNA of the CDR3: TGTGCCAGCTTTCCCGACAGTAACTATGGCTACACCTTC.

The chain joins TRBV29-1 to TRBJ1-1; 7 bases line up with TRBD1. With 6 bases clipped from V and 0 bases from J, the junction kept 7 bases outside the gene matches. This CDR3 has 14 amino acids. The V gene's germline CDR1 is SQVTM and CDR2 ANQGSEA. DNA of the CDR3: TGCAGCGTCGAGAGACAGGGTCTGAACACTGAAGCTTTCTTT. It codes for CSVERQGLNTEAFF.

This clone is a singleton in its sample. The rearrangement joins TRBV10-2 to TRBJ1-4; perhaps TRBD1 as D (6 bases). The germline V gene has CDR1 WSHSY and CDR2 SAAADI. V gave up 2 bases and J gave up 4 bases, with 17 bases separating them. The CDR3 contains 17 residues. As DNA, the CDR3 is TGCGCCAGCAGTGAGCCTATGAACAGGGTTGGTAATGAAAAACTGTTTTTT. Amino acids: CASSEPMNRVGNEKLFF.

V and J are TRBV6-5 and TRBJ1-2, with 8 bases matching TRBD1. The CDR3 consists of 16 residues. V lost 2 bases and J lost 6; bases outside the gene matches: 11. Germline V lookup: CDR1 MNHEY, CDR2 SVGAGI. The CDR3 reads CASSYIATGGNNGYTF. As DNA, the CDR3 is TGTGCCAGCAGTTACATTGCTACAGGGGGTAATAATGGCTACACCTTC.

V usage is TRBV30 and J usage is TRBJ2-1; D is perhaps TRBD1 (6 bases). CDR1 is GTSNPN and CDR2 is SVGIG in the germline V gene (reference sequence). The CDR3 is 12 residues long. Trimming stripped 2 bases from V and 7 bases from J, with 9 bases between. CDR3 DNA: TGTGCCTGGAGTTACACAGGGAATGAGCAGTTCTTC. Protein sequence: CAWSYTGNEQFF.

V and J are TRBV6-5 and TRBJ2-1; possibly TRBD1 for D (5 bases). Germline V gene sequence: CDR1 MNHEY, CDR2 SVGAGI. Trimming shortened V by 3 bases and J by 1 base, and 13 bases separated the two germline ends. The CDR3 is made up of 16 amino acids. CDR3 loop: CASSYQGSVSYNEQFF. CDR3 sequence (DNA): TGTGCCAGCAGTTATCAGGGATCAGTGTCCTACAATGAGCAGTTCTTC.

This clone was picked up one time. The V call is TRBV12-3 or TRBV12-4, the J call TRBJ2-3, with D unresolved. The CDR3 spans 13 residues. Trimming shortened V by 6 bases and J by 7 bases, and 14 bases separated the two germline ends. CDR3 loop: CASRPVSRNTQYF. CDR3 coding DNA: TGTGCCAGCAGGCCAGTATCAAGAAATACGCAGTATTTT.

The chain uses TRBV29-1 and TRBJ2-2; the D gene is possibly TRBD1 (6 bases). There are 14 residues in the CDR3. Germline V gene sequence: CDR1 SQVTM, CDR2 ANQGSEA. V lost 4 bases, J lost 5 bases, and 14 bases lay in between. The CDR3 nucleotides are TGCAGCGTTGTGGGAATAAGGGGGACCGGGGAGCTGTTTTTT. This sequence encodes CSVVGIRGTGELFF.

This chain uses TRBV5-6 with TRBJ2-1, with 8 bases identical to TRBD1. V lost 3 bases and J lost 8; bases outside the gene matches: 4. Germline V gives CDR1 SGHDT, CDR2 YYEEEE. The CDR3 spans 13 residues. The CDR3 DNA is TGTGCCAGCAGCTCGGACAGGGTCGATGAGCAGTTCTTC. It codes for CASSSDRVDEQFF. The complete variable domain, with remaining parts taken from reference TRBV5-6 and TRBJ2-1, reads DAGVTQSPTHLIKTRGQQVTLRCSPKSGHDTVSWYQQALGQGPQFIFQYYEEEERQRGNFPDRFSGHQFPNYSSELNVNALLLGDSALYLCASSSDRVDEQFFGPGTRLTVL.

This clone has just one count. The chain recombines TRBV5-6 with TRBJ2-5; 7 nucleotides line up with TRBD2. CDR1 and CDR2 from the germline V gene are SGHDT and YYEEEE. The V gene end was trimmed by 3 bases and the J gene end by 5 bases; junction bases not matched to a gene: 7. This CDR3 contains 14 residues. CDR3 in amino acids: CASSWGGRGETQYF. The DNA of the CDR3 is TGTGCCAGCAGCTGGGGAGGGAGAGGGGAGACCCAGTACTTC.

This clone showed up just once. The rearrangement uses TRBV7-9 and TRBJ2-1, with TRBD1 matching 7 bases. The length of the CDR3 is 12 residues. In germline, CDR1 is SEHNR, CDR2 FQNEAQ (reference sequence). The V segment lost 5 bases and the J segment 8 bases; nucleotides outside the gene matches: 3. This CDR3 is CASSTQGDEQFF. In DNA form, the CDR3 reads TGTGCCAGCAGCACTCAGGGGGATGAGCAGTTCTTC.

The rearrangement uses TRBV7-2 and TRBJ2-5; D not resolved. CDR1 SGHTA and CDR2 FQGNSA come from the germline V gene. The V gene lost 4 bases and the J gene lost 2 bases, with 8 bases spanning the gap. The length of the CDR3 is 13 residues. CDR3 bases: TGTGCCAGCAGCTCTGACTGGCAAGAGACCCAGTACTTC. As protein: CASSSDWQETQYF.

The chain has TRBV5-1 and TRBJ2-7, with TRBD1 as a possible D gene (6 bases). Between the trimmed V and J ends, which lost 3 bases and 0 bases, there was a span of 7 bases. Germline V gives CDR1 SGHRS, CDR2 YFSETQ. The CDR3 is made up of 13 amino acids. The DNA for the CDR3 is TGCGCCAGCAGCTCGGACAGCTCCTACGAGCAGTACTTC. It encodes CASSSDSSYEQYF.

This chain links TRBV6-5 with TRBJ2-6; the D gene is possibly TRBD1 (6 bases). V was trimmed by 5 bases and J by 2 bases, leaving 10 bases between them. The CDR3 runs to 15 residues. Germline assignment: CDR1 MNHEY and CDR2 SVGAGI. In DNA form, the CDR3 reads TGTGCCAGCAGTCCCAACAGGGCTGGGGCCAACGTCCTGACTTTC. This sequence encodes CASSPNRAGANVLTF.

J is TRBJ2-1 and V is TRBV27, with TRBD2 matching over 16 bases. Trimming removed 5 bases from V and 7 bases from J; junction bases left unmatched: 8. The CDR3 covers 17 residues. Germline V lookup: CDR1 MNHEY, CDR2 SMNVEV (reference sequence). DNA for the CDR3: TGTGCCAGCAGTAGACCGGGACTAGCGGGGGGGCGGAATGAGCAGTTCTTC. As protein: CASSRPGLAGGRNEQFF.

The chain has TRBV6-5 and TRBJ2-7; 7 bases are shared with TRBD1. Germline V gives CDR1 MNHEY, CDR2 SVGAGI. CDR3 size: 15 residues. V dropped 4 bases and J dropped 2; count of bases not matched to a gene: 8. The CDR3 DNA follows: TGTGCCAGCAGTTTCACAGGGGCCGGGGCCTACGAGCAGTACTTC. Protein sequence: CASSFTGAGAYEQYF.

V is TRBV5-6 and J is TRBJ1-1; 7 nucleotides line up with TRBD1. Germline V gives CDR1 SGHDT, CDR2 YYEEEE. V trimming: 4 bases; J trimming: 0 bases; junction bases outside the gene matches: 6. The CDR3 runs 15 residues. Here the CDR3 reads CASSLRQGVNTEAFF. CDR3 nucleotide sequence: TGTGCCAGCAGCCTCAGACAGGGTGTGAACACTGAAGCTTTCTTT.

This rearrangement joins TRBV29-1 to TRBJ1-4; no firm D call. CDR1 and CDR2 from the germline V gene are SQVTM and ANQGSEA. The CDR3 has 13 amino acids. V was pared by 5 bases and J by 0 bases, with 7 bases between. The CDR3 loop is CSVSESTNEKLFF. The CDR3 bases are TGCAGCGTTTCCGAGTCAACTAATGAAAAACTGTTTTTT.

The CDR3, as DNA: TGTGCCAGCAGCCCCCAGCGATTCGGACCCCGAAGCGGGGCCGGTTACGAGCAGTACTTC. Amino acids: CASSPQRFGPRSGAGYEQYF. J is TRBJ2-7 and V is TRBV14, with 7 bases identical to TRBD2. This CDR3 is 20 amino acids long. CDR1 is SGHDN and CDR2 is FVKESK in the germline V gene. The trim removed 4 bases at V and 4 bases at J, leaving 25 bases unmatched.

This clone occurred many times. V and J are TRBV12-3 or TRBV12-4 and TRBJ1-3, with D unclear. The length of the CDR3 is 13 residues. V lost 6 bases, J lost 7 bases, and 13 bases lay in between. The CDR3 spells CASSRDAGNTIYF. CDR3 bases: TGTGCCAGCAGCCGGGATGCCGGGAACACCATATATTTT.